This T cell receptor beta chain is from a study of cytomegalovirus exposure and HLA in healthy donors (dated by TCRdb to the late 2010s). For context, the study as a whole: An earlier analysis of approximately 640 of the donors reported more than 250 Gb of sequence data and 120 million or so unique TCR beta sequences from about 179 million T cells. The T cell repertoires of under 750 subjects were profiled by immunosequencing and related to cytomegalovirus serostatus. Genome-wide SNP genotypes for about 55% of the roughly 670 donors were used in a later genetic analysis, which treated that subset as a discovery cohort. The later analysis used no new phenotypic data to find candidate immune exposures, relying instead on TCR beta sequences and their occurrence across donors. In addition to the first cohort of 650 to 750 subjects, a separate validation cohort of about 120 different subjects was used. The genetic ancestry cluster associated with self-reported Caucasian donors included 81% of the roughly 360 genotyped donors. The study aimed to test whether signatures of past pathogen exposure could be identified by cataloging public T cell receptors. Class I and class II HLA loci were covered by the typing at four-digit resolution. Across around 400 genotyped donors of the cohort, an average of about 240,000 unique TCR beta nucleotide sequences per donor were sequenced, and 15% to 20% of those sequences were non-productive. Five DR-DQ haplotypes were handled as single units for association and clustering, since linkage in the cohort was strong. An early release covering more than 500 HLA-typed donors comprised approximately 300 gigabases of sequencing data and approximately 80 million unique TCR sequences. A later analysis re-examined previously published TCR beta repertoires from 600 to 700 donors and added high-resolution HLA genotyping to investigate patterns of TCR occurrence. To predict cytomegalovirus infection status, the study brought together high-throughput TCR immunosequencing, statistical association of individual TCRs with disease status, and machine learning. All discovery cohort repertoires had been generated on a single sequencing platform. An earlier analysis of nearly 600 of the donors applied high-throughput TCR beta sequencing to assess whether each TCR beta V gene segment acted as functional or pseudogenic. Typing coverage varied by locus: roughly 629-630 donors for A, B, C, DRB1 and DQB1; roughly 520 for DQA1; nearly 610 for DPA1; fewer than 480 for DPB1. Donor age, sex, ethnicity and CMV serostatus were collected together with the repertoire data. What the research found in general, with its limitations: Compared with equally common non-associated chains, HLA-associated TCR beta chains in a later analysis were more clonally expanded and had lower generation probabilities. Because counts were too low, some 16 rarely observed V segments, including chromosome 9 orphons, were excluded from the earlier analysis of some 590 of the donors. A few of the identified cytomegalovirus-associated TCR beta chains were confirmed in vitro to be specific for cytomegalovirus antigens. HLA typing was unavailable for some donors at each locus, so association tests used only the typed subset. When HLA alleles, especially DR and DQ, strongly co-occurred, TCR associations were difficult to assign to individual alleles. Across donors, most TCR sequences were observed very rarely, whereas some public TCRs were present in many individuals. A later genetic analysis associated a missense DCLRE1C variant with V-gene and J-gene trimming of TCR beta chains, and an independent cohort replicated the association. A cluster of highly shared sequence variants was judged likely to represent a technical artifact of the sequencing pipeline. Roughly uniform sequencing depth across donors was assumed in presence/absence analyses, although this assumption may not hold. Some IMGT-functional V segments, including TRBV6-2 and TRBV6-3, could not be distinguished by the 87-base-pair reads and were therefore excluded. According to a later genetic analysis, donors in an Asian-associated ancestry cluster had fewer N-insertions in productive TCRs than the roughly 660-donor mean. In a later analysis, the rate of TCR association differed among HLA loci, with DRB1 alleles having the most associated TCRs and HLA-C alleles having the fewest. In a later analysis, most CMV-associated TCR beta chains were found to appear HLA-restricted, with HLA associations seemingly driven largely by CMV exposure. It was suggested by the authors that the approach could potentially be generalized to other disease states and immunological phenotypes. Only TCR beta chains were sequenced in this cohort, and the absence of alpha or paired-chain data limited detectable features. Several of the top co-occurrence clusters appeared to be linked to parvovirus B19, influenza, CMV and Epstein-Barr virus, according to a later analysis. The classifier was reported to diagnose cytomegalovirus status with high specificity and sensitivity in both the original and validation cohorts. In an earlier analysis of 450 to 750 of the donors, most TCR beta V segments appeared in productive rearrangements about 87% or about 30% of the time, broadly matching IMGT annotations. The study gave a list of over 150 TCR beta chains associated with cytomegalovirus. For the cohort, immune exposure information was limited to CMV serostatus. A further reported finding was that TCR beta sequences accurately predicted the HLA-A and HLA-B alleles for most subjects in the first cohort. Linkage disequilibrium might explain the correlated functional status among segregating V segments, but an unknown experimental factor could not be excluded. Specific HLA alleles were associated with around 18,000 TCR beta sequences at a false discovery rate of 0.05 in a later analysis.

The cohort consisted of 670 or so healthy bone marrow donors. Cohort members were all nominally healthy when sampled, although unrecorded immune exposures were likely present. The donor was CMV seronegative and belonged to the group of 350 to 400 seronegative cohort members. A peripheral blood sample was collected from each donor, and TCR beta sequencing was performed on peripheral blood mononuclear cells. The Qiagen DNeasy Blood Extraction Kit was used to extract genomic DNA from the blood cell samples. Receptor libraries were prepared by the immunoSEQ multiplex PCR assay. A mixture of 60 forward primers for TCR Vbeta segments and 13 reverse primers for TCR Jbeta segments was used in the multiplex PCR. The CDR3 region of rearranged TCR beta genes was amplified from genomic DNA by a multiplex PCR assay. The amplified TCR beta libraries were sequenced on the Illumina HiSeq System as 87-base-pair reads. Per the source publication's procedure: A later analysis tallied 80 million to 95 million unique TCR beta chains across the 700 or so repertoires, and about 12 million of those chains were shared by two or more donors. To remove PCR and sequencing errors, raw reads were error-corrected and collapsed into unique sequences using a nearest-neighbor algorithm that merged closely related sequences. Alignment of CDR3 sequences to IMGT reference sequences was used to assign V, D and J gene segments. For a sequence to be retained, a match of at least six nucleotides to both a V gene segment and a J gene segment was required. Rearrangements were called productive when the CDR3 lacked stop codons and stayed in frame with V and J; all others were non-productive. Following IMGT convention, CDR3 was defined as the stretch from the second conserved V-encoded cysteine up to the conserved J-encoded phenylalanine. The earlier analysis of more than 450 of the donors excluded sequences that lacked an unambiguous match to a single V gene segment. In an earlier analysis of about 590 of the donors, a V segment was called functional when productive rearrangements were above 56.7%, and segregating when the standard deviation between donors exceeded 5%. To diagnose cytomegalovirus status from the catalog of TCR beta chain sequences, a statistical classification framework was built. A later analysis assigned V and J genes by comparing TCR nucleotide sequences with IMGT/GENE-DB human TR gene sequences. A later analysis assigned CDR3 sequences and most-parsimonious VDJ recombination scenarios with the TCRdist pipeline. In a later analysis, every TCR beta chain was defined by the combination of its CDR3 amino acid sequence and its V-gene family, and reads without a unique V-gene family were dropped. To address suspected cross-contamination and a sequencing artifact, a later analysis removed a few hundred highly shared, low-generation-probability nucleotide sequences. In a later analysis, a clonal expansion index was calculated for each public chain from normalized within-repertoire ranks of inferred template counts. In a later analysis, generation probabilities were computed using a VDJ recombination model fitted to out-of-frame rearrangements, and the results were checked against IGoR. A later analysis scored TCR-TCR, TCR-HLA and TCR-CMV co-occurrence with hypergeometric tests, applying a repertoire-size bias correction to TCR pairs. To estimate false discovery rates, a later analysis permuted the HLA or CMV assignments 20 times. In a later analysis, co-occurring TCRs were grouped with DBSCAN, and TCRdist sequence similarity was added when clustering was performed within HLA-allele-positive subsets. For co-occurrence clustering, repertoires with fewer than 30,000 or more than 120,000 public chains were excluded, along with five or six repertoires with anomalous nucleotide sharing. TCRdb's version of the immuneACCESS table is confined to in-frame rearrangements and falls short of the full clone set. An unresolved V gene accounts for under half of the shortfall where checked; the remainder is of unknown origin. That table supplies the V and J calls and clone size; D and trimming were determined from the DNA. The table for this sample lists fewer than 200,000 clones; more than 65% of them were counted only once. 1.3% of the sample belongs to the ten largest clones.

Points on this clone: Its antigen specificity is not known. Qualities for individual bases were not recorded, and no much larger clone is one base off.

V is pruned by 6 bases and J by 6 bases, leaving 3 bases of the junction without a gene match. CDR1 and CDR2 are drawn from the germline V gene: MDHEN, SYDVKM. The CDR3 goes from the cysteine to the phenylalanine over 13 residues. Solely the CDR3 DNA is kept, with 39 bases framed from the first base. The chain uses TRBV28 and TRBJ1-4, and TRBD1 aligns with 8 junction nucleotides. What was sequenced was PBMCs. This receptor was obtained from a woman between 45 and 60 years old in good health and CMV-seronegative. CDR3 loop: CASSRGPDEKLFF. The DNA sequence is TGTGCCAGCAGCAGGGGGCCGGATGAAAAACTGTTTTTT. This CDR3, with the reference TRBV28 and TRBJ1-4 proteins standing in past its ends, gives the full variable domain DVKVTQSSRYLVKRTGEKVFLECVQDMDHENMFWYRQDPGLGLRLIYFSYDVKMKEKGDIPEGYSVSREKKERFSLILESASTNQTSMYLCASSRGPDEKLFFGSGTQLSVL.